What follows are 19 T cell receptor beta chains derived from one specimen sequenced in a study of Ad26.COV2.S vaccination and SARS-CoV-2 variants. Assay: immunoSEQ multiplex PCR; the TCRdb copy retains only in-frame clones and omits some. The sample includes a few hundred thousand clones, about 90% of them seen just once. This sample's treatment: some 20 received Ad26.COV2.S at low or high dose, single or two shots; several received placebo; per-sample allocation not given. The samples date from day 63 after the first vaccine or placebo injection. The sample here was peripheral blood, taken in a trial of Ad26.COV2.S vaccine versus placebo. Receptors were obtained from a person aged 18-60 years who received the Ad26.COV2.S COVID-19 vaccine or a placebo.

The chain is built from TRBV28 and TRBJ1-6; D is unclear. CDR3 length: 13 amino acids. V lost 10 bases to trimming and J lost 11 bases, with 18 bases between them. CDR1 is MDHEN, CDR2 SYDVKM, per germline. The CDR3 DNA follows: TGTGCCACTCGGACGGTCGCCTCGACACCCCTCCACTTT. This gives the protein CATRTVASTPLHF. The full variable domain, its missing parts supplied by reference TRBV28 and TRBJ1-6, is DVKVTQSSRYLVKRTGEKVFLECVQDMDHENMFWYRQDPGLGLRLIYFSYDVKMKEKGDIPEGYSVSREKKERFSLILESASTNQTSMYLCATRTVASTPLHFGNGTRLTVT.

This clone was counted a single time. In nucleotides, the CDR3 is TGTGCCAGCAGCCGAGGGGTGGGAAACACCGGGGAGCTGTTTTTT. Translated, it gives CASSRGVGNTGELFF. The genes are TRBV11-3 and TRBJ2-2; D may match TRBD1 or TRBD2 (5 bases each). The CDR3 spans 15 residues. From germline, CDR1 is SGHNT and CDR2 YENEEA. Trimming shortened V by 5 bases and J by 2 bases, and 12 bases separated the two germline ends.

V is TRBV2 and J is TRBJ2-3; no reliable D call. This CDR3 contains 11 residues. Germline V lookup: CDR1 SNHLY, CDR2 FYNNEI. The germline V and J ends were trimmed by 6 bases and 5 bases, with 6 bases remaining between them. CDR3 in amino acids: CASRRVDTQYF. The CDR3 bases are TGTGCCAGCAGACGGGTAGATACGCAGTATTTT.

The chain employs TRBV19 and TRBJ1-1, with D tentatively TRBD1 (5 bases). This CDR3 region has 14 residues. CDR1 and CDR2 (germline): LNHDA, SQIVND (reference sequence). Trimming took 3 bases from V and 10 from J, leaving 18 bases between them. For the CDR3, the DNA is TGTGCCAGTAGTATCCGCGGGACCCCCTCGAGAGCTTTCTTT. This gives the protein CASSIRGTPSRAFF.

Only a few counts were recorded for this clone. The gene calls are TRBV14 and TRBJ2-7; TRBD1 or TRBD2 may be the D gene (5 bases each). CDR3 length: 13 amino acids. V lost 2 bases and J 5 bases, leaving 10 bases between the germline ends. CDR1 SGHDN and CDR2 FVKESK come from the germline V gene. CDR3 in DNA: TGTGCCAGCAGCCAATTAAGGGGAGACGAGCAGTACTTC. It codes for CASSQLRGDEQYF.

The rearrangement uses TRBV28 and TRBJ1-5; 7 nucleotides match TRBD1. The CDR3 runs 16 residues. In germline, CDR1 is MDHEN, CDR2 SYDVKM. The V gene end was trimmed by 6 bases and the J gene end by 0 bases; junction bases not matched to a gene: 8. CDR3 nucleotides: TGTGCCAGCAGAGGTTGGACAGGTAATAGCAATCAGCCCCAGCATTTT. Translating it yields CASRGWTGNSNQPQHF.

This chain links TRBV15 with TRBJ2-2; 10 positions agree with TRBD2. This CDR3 has 18 residues. V trimming: 0 bases; J trimming: 1 base; junction bases outside the gene matches: 5. Germline V CDR1 and CDR2: LNHNV, YYDKDF (reference sequence). In DNA, the CDR3 is TGTGCCACCAGCAGAGATGCACTAGCGGGAATGAACACCGGGGAGCTGTTTTTT. Translated, it gives CATSRDALAGMNTGELFF.

This clone appeared once. Other DNA sequences in the same sample also yield this CDR3. The chain couples TRBV27 to TRBJ1-6, with TRBD1 matching 9 bases. V lost 0 bases, J lost 7 bases, and 1 base stayed unmatched. CDR1 MNHEY and CDR2 SMNVEV come from the germline V gene (reference sequence). This CDR3 contains 15 residues. CDR3 loop: CASSLSGTGNSPLHF. CDR3 nucleotide sequence: TGTGCCAGCAGTTTATCGGGGACAGGGAATTCACCCCTCCACTTT.

The chain combines TRBV2 with TRBJ2-5; the match to TRBD2 covers 8 bases. Trimming removed 6 bases from V and 5 bases from J; junction bases left unmatched: 14. The germline V gene encodes CDR1 SNHLY and CDR2 FYNNEI. CDR3 size: 16 residues. Here the CDR3 DNA reads TGTGCCAGCAGGACGGGGGGGAAAGGTGTTAGGGAGACCCAGTACTTC. It specifies CASRTGGKGVRETQYF.

A few counts support this clone. The gene calls are TRBV5-1 and TRBJ1-3; D may be TRBD1 (5 bases). The length of the CDR3 is 12 residues. Germline V CDR1 and CDR2: SGHRS, YFSETQ. The V end was cut by 7 bases, the J end by 5 bases, with 10 bases between. This chain's CDR3 is CASWDARNTIYF. CDR3 nucleotide sequence: TGCGCCAGCTGGGACGCCAGAAACACCATATATTTT.

This clone was counted a single time. The chain is built from TRBV3-1 (or the pseudogene TRBV3-2) and TRBJ1-5; 9 bases map to TRBD1. The CDR3 spans 14 residues. The germline CDR1 and CDR2 sequences are LGHDT and YNNKEL (reference sequence). Trimming took 8 bases from V and 6 from J; bases not matched to a gene: 8. The CDR3 DNA reads TGTGCCAGCTCTCCCGGGACAGGGTTTCAGCCCCAGCATTTT. This codes for CASSPGTGFQPQHF.

The rearrangement uses TRBV5-1 and TRBJ2-3, with D tentatively TRBD2 (5 bases). Trimming removed 4 bases at V and 2 bases at J, with 14 bases between. Germline CDR1 reads SGHRS; CDR2 reads YFSETQ. The CDR3 runs 15 residues. CDR3 amino acids: CASSPEVFLTDTQYF. CDR3 DNA sequence: TGCGCCAGCAGCCCGGAGGTGTTCCTCACAGATACGCAGTATTTT.

The chain is built from TRBV11-2 and TRBJ2-7; maybe TRBD2 (7 bases). From germline, CDR1 is SGHAT and CDR2 FQNNGV. V shed 6 bases and J shed 4 bases, with 13 bases lying between them. The CDR3 has 13 amino acids. The DNA of the CDR3 is TGTGCCAGCAGAGGGGGGGCGCGATACGAGCAGTACTTC. Translation: CASRGGARYEQYF.

The V gene is TRBV28, the J gene TRBJ1-4, with D unresolved. Trimming left V 1 base short and J 4 bases short, with 10 bases between. CDR3 length: 15 residues. The germline V gene encodes CDR1 MDHEN and CDR2 SYDVKM. CDR3 nucleotides: TGTGCCAGCAGTTTATTACACAGCATTAATGAAAAACTGTTTTTT. Translating gives CASSLLHSINEKLFF.

V gene TRBV5-1 combines with J gene TRBJ2-1, with D tentatively TRBD1 or TRBD2 (5 bases each). Germline-derived CDR1 and CDR2 are SGHRS and YFSETQ. V lost 4 bases to trimming and J lost 0 bases, with 8 bases between them. The CDR3 extends over 14 amino acids. This chain's CDR3 is CASSTGTSYNEQFF. For the CDR3, the DNA is TGCGCCAGCAGCACCGGGACCTCCTACAATGAGCAGTTCTTC.

CDR3: CATGGVRDRISYEQYF. CDR3 in DNA: TGTGCCACCGGGGGGGTAAGGGACAGGATATCCTACGAGCAGTACTTC. The rearrangement joins TRBV10-3 to TRBJ2-7; D tentatively reads TRBD1 or TRBD2 (8 bases each). Per germline, CDR1 ENHRY and CDR2 SYGVKD. V was cut by 10 bases and J by 1 base, with 23 bases left in between. The CDR3 loop spans 16 amino acids.

V and J are TRBV5-6 and TRBJ2-2; 8 bases align to TRBD1. V lost 2 bases and J lost 2; bases outside the gene matches: 2. CDR1 SGHDT and CDR2 YYEEEE come from the germline V gene. The CDR3 length is 15 residues. The CDR3 spells CASSFGTGNTGELFF. The CDR3 DNA sequence: TGTGCCAGCAGCTTTGGGACAGGTAACACCGGGGAGCTGTTTTTT.

This clone was counted once. The rearrangement links TRBV7-8 to TRBJ2-7; 8 bases match TRBD1. The CDR3 has 15 amino acids. Germline CDR1 is SGHVS and CDR2 is FQNEAQ. J lost 3 bases, V lost 3 bases, and 7 bases had no gene match. The CDR3 DNA reads as TGTGCCAGCAGCTTTTCGTCCGGGACAGGCTACGAGCAGTACTTC. Protein: CASSFSSGTGYEQYF.

This sequence joins TRBV7-2 and TRBJ2-3; D is uncertain. Germline loops: CDR1 SGHTA, CDR2 FQGNSA. This CDR3 region has 12 residues. V was trimmed by 3 bases and J by 5 bases, leaving 6 bases between them. In nucleotides, the CDR3 is TGTGCCAGCAGCTTGGACGTAGATACGCAGTATTTT. Residues: CASSLDVDTQYF.